This T cell receptor beta chain originates from a study of siplizumab effects on memory and regulatory T cells. Study-wide results and caveats: Major contributors to the alloresponse seemed to be naive T cells, which also appeared more diverse than memory cells. Suppressive activity of Tregs proliferating in siplizumab cultures remained unconfirmed. Alloreactive CD4+ clones that could be mapped were on average around 62% Treg-derived with siplizumab, against about 28% in controls.

V was trimmed by 5 bases and J by 5 bases, leaving 14 bases between them. The germline V gene encodes CDR1 MNHEY and CDR2 SVGAGI. The CDR3 spans 14 residues. Libraries were prepared by immunoSEQ multiplex PCR; TCRdb keeps only in-frame clonotypes and omits some of them. The repertoire includes some 100,000 clones, approximately 90% of them detected once, and around 0.68% sits in the top ten. As for this clone: The target antigen is unknown.

The clonotype comes from a human donor in good health. The J gene is TRBJ2-3, the V gene TRBV6-5, with a tentative D call TRBD2 (6 bases). The sequenced material came from Tregs sorted from blood. CDR3 sequence reads: CASSPRAGRDTQYF. The CDR3 nucleotides are TGTGCCAGCAGTCCCCGGGCCGGGAGAGATACGCAGTATTTT.